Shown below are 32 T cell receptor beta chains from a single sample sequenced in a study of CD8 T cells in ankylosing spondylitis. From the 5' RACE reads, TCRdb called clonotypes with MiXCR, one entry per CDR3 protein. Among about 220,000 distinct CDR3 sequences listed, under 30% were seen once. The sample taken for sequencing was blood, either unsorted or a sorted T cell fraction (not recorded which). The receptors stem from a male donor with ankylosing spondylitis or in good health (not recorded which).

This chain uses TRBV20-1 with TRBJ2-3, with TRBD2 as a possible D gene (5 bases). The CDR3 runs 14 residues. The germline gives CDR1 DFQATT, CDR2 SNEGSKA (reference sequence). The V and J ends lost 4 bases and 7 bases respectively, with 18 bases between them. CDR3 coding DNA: TGCAGTGCTATGGGCAGCGGTGGCCTATATACGCAGTATTTT. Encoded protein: CSAMGSGGLYTQYF.

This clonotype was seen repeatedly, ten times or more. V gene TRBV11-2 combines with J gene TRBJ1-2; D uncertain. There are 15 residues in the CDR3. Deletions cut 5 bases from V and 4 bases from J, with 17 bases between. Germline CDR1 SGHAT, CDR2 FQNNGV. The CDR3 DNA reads TGTGCCAGCAGCCTAGGGCCGAGCGGGATCTATGGCTACACCTTC. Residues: CASSLGPSGIYGYTF.

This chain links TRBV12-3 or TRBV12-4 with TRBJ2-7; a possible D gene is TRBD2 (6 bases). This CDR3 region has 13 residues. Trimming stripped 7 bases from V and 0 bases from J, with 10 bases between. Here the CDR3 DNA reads TGTGCCAGCAACGGCGGGAACTCCTACGAGCAGTACTTC. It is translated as CASNGGNSYEQYF.

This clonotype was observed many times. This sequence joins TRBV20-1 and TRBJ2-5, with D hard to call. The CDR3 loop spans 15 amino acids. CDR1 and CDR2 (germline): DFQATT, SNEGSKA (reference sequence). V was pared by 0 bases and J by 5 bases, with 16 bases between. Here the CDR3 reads CSARDFNRVKETQYF. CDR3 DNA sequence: TGCAGTGCTAGAGATTTCAACCGGGTAAAGGAGACCCAGTACTTC.

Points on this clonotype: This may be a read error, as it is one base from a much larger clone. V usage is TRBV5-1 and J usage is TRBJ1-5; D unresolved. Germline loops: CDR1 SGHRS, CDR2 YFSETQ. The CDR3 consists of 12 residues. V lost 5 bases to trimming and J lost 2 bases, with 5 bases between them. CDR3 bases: TGCGCCAGCAGGTTAGGCAATCAGCCCCAGCATTTT. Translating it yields CASRLGNQPQHF.

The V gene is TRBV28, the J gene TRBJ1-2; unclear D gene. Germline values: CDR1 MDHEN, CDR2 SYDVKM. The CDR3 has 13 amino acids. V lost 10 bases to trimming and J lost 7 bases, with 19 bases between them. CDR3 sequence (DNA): TGTGCCATGAGCCCCGGGCCATTCTGTGGCTACACCTTC. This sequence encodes CAMSPGPFCGYTF.

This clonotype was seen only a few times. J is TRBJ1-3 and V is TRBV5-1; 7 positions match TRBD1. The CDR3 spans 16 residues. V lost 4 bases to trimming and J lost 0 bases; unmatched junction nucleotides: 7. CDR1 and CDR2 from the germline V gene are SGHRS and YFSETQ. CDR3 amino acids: CASSDGDSYSGNTIYF. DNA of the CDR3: TGCGCCAGCAGCGATGGGGACAGCTACTCTGGAAACACCATATATTTT.

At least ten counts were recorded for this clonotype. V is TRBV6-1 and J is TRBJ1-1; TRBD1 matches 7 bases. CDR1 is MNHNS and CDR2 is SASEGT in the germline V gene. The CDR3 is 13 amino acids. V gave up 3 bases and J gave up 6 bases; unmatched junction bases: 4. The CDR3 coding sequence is TGTGCCAGCAGTGAGACAGGGAAATCTGAAGCTTTCTTT. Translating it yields CASSETGKSEAFF.

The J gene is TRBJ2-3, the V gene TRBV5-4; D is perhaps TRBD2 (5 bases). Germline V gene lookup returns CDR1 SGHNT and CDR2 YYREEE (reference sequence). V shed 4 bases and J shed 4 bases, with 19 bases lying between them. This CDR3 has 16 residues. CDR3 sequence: CASSRRAETSPDTQYF. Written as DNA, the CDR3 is TGTGCCAGCAGCAGGAGAGCGGAAACGTCCCCAGATACGCAGTATTTT.

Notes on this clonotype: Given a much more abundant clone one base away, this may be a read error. The DNA of the CDR3 is TGTGCCAGCGGTTACGAGCAGTACTTC. Residues: CASGYEQYF. The chain employs TRBV6-6 and TRBJ2-7, with D unclear. Germline CDR1 and CDR2: MNHNY and SVGAGI (reference sequence). The CDR3 covers 9 residues.

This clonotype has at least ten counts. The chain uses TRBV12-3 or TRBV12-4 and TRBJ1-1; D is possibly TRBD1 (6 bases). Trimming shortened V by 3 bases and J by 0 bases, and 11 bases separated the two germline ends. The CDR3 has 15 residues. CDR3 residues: CASSFSGGLNTEAFF. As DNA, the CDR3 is TGTGCCAGCAGTTTTTCGGGGGGCCTGAACACTGAAGCTTTCTTT.

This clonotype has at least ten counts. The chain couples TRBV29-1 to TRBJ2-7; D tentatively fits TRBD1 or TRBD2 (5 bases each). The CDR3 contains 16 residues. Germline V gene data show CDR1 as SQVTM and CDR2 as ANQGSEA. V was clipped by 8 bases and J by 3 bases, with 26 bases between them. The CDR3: CSPYVGAGRSFYEQYF. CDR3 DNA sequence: TGCAGCCCTTACGTCGGGGCAGGCAGGAGTTTCTACGAGCAGTACTTC.

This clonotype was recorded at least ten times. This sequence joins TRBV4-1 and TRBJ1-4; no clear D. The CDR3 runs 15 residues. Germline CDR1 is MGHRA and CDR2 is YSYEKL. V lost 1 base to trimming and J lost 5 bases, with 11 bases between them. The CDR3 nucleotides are TGCGCCAGCAGCCAAGGTTACGACTCCAATGAAAAACTGTTTTTT. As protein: CASSQGYDSNEKLFF.

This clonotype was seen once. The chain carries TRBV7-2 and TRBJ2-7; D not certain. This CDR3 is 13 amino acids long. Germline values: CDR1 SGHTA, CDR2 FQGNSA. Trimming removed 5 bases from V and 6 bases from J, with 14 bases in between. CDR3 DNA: TGTGCCAGCAGCCCTACTTTGTTTGGCGAGCAGTACTTC. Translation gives CASSPTLFGEQYF.

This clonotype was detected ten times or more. The CDR3 loop reads CASSQGTGQNTGELFF. In DNA, the CDR3 is TGTGCCAGCAGCCAGGGAACGGGACAGAACACCGGGGAGCTGTTTTTT. The chain uses TRBV4-2 and TRBJ2-2; tentatively, D is TRBD1 (6 bases). Germline V gene lookup returns CDR1 LGHNA and CDR2 YNFKEQ. Trimming removed 3 bases at V and 1 base at J, with 12 bases between. The CDR3 contains 16 residues.

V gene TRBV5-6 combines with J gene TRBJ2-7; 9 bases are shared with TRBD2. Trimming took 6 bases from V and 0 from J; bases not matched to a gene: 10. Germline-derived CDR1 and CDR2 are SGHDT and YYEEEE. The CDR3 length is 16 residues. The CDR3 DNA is TGTGCCAGCAATCTTGGGGGGACTAGCACCTCCTACGAGCAGTACTTC. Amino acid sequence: CASNLGGTSTSYEQYF.

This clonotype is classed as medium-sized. Here the CDR3 reads CASSLARHSGEQFF. CDR3 bases: TGTGCCAGCAGCTTAGCGCGTCACTCTGGTGAGCAGTTCTTC. This chain connects TRBV7-2 to TRBJ2-1; unclear D gene. The CDR3 spans 14 residues. Trimming shortened V by 0 bases and J by 9 bases, and 12 bases separated the two germline ends. The germline gives CDR1 SGHTA, CDR2 FQGNSA.

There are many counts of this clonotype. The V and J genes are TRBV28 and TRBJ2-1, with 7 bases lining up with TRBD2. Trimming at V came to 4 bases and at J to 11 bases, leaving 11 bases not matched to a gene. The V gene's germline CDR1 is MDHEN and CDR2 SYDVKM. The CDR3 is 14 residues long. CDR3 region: CASSSQTSPYKQFF. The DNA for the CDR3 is TGTGCCAGCAGTTCTCAGACTAGCCCCTATAAGCAGTTCTTC.

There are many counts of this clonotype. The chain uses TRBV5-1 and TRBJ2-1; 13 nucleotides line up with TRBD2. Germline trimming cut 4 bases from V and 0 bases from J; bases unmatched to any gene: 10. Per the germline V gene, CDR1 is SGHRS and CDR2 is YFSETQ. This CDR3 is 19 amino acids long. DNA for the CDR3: TGCGCCAGCAGCCCCTGGGGGACTAGCGGGGTAAGCTCCTACAATGAGCAGTTCTTC. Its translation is CASSPWGTSGVSSYNEQFF.

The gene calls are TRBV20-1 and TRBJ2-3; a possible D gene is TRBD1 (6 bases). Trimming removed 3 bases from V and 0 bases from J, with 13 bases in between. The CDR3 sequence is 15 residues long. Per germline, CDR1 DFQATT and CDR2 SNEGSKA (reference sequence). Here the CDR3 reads CSASLGTTSTDTQYF. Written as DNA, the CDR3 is TGCAGTGCTAGCCTCGGGACAACTAGCACAGATACGCAGTATTTT.

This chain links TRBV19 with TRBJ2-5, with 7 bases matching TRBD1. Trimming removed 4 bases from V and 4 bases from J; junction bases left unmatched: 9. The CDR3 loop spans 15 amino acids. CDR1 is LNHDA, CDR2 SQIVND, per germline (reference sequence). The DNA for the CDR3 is TGTGCCAGTAGTACCGGACAGGTTCTAGCAGAGACCCAGTACTTC. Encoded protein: CASSTGQVLAETQYF.

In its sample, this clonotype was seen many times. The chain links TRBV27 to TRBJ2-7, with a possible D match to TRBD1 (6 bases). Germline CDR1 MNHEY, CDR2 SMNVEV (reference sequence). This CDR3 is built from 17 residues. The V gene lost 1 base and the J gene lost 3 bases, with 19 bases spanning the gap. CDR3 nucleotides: TGTGCCAGCAGTTTATGGGGCGGATCACAGGGAGACTACGAGCAGTACTTC. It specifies CASSLWGGSQGDYEQYF.

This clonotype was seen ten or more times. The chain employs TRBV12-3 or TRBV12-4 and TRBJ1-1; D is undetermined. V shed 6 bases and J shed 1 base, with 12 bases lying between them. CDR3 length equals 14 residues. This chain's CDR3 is CASSAMLENTEAFF. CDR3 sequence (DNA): TGTGCCAGCAGCGCCATGTTAGAGAACACTGAAGCTTTCTTT.

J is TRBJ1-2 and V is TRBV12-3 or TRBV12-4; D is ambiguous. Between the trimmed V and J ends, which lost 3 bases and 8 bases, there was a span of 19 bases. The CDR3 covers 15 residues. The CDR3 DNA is TGTGCCAGCAGTTTTAACATCCTCACGGGTGGAGGCTACACCTTC. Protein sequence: CASSFNILTGGGYTF.

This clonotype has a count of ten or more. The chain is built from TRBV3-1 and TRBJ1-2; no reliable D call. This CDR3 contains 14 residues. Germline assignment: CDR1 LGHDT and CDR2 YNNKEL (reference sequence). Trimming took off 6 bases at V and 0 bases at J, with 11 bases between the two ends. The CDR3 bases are TGTGCCAGCAGGGCAGGCGGAGCTAACTATGGCTACACCTTC. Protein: CASRAGGANYGYTF.

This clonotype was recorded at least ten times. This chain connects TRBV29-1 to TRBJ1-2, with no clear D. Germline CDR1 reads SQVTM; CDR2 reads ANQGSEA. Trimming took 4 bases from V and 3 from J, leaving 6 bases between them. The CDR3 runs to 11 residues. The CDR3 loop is CSVGFDYGYTF. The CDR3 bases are TGCAGCGTTGGGTTTGACTATGGCTACACCTTC.

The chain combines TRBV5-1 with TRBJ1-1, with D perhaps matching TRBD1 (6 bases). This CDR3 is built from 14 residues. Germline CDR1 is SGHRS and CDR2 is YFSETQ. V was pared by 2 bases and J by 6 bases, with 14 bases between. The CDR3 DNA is TGCGCCAGCAGCTTCACAGGGACATCGGCTGAAGCTTTCTTT. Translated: CASSFTGTSAEAFF.

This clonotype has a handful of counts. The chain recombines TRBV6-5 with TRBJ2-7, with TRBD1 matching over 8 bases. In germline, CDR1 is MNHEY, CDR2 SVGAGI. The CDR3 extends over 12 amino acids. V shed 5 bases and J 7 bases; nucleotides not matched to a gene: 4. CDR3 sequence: CASSQGAREQYF. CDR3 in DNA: TGTGCCAGCAGTCAGGGGGCGCGGGAGCAGTACTTC.

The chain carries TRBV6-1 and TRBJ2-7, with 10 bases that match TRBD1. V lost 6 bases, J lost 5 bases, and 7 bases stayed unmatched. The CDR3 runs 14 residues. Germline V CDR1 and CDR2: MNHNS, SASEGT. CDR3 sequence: CASSRGQGVHEQYF. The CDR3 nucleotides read TGTGCCAGCAGCCGCGGACAGGGGGTCCACGAGCAGTACTTC.

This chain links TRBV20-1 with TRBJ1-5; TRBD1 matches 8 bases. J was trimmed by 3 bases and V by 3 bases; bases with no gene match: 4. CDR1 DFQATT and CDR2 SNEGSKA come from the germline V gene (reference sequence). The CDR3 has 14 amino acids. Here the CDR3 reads CSARRTGNNQPQHF. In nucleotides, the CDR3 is TGCAGTGCTAGGAGGACAGGGAACAATCAGCCCCAGCATTTT.

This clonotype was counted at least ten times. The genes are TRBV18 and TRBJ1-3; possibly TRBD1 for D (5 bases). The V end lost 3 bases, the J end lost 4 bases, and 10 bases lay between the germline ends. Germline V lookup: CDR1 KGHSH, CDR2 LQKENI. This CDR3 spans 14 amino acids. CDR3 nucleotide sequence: TGTGCCAGCTCACCGGCAGGGCTGGGAAACACCATATATTTT. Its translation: CASSPAGLGNTIYF. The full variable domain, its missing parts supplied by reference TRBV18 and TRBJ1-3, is NAGVMQNPRHLVRRRGQEARLRCSPMKGHSHVYWYRQLPEEGLKFMVYLQKENIIDESGMPKERFSAEFPKEGPSILRIQQVVRGDSAAYFCASSPAGLGNTIYFGEGSWLTVV.

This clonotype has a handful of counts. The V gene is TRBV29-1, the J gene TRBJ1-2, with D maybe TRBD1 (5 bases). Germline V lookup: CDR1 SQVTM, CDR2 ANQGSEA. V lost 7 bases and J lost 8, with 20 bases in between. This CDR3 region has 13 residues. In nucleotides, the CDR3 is TGCAGCGGAGGGGCAGGGACGAGTGGCGGCTACACCTTC. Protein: CSGGAGTSGGYTF.